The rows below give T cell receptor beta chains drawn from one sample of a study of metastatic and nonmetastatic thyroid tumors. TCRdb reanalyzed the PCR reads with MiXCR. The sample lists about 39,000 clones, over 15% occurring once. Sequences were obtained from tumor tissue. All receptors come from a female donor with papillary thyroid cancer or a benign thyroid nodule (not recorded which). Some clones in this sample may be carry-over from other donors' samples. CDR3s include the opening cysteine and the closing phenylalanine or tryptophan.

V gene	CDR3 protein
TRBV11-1	CASSPPAGQGAYEQYF
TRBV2	CASSDVQGKPRGGNTIYF
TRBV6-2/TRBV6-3	CASSVPSGGAQETQYF
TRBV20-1	CSAQGTGRETQYF
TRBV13	CASSPWGNYGYTF
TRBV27	CASSLSRSSRGGFTEAFF
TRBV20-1	CSAREAGTIYNEQFF
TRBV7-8	CAISALIVDTQYF
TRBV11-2	CASSLHRADTIYF
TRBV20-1	CSARELAGGQNEQFF
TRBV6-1	CASRARDRPNQPQHF
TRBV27	CASSERGDQPQHF
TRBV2	CASSPLWVETQYF
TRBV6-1	CASRIRGGGGTQYF
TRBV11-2	CASSPQPVRSGCEAFF
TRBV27	CASSLTGYYGYTF
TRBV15	CATSLDRGQETQYF
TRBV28	CASSPLGSGSSDEQYF
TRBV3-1	CASSQDLQINEQFF
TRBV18	CASSTSGLNQPQHF
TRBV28	CASSLAAGGSYEQYF
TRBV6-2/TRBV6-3	CASSYPEGQGPSRYYEQYF
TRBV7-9	CASSFSDPYEQYF
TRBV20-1	CSARKWSDQTEQYF
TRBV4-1	CASSQDHRNTIYF
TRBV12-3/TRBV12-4	CASNPGGPDTDTQYF
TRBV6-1	CASKRTDNTGELFF
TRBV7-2	CASSLELNEKLFF
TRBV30	CACEDRDRGHQPQHF
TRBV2	CASRARLAGMTDTQYF
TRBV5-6	CASTPGGQGVYEQYF
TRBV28	CASSRDSRVYQPQHF
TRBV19	CASSMGTGNYNEQFF
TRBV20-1	CSAREGNTIYF
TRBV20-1	CSVTRGTTYEQYF
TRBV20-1	CSALRIGTSGRTTYEQYF
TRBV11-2	CASSLGRSDTQYF
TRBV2	CASRGQGRTEAFF
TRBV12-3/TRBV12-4	CASTLLGMNTEAFF
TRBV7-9	CASSRRNTEAFF
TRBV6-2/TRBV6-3	CASRRTGGAGELFF
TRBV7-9	CASSLGGGSTEAFF
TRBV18	CASSPLNEAFF
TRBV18	CASSTYDSYEQYF
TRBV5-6	CASSLPGGDTQYF
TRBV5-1	CASSLEGAGGYTF
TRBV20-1	CSARDWTPNQPQHF
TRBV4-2	CASSQDGLAGVVHNEQFF
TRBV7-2	CASSVSGNEQFF
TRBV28	CASRTGLAGSNEQFF